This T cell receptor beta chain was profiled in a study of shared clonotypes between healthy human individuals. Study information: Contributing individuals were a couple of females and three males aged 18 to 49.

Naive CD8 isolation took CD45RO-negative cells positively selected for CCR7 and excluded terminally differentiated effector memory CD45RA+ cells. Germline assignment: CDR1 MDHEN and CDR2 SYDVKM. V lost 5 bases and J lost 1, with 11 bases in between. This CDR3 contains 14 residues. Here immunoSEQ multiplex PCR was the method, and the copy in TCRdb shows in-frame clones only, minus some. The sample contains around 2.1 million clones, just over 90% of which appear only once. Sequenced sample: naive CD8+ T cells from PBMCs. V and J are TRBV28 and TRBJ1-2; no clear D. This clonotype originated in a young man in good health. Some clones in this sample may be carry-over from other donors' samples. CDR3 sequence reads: CASSPPGINYGYTF. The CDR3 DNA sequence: TGTGCCAGCAGTCCGCCGGGAATTAACTATGGCTACACCTTC.